The next 28 T cell receptor beta chains were all read from a single sample in a study of blood T cell repertoires in COVID-19. Produced via immunoSEQ multiplex PCR; TCRdb's table is partial and in-frame only. The data show about 50,000 clones, around 90% seen once. Sequencing was done on a sample of peripheral blood. Receptors were obtained from a man over 45 with active COVID-19.

The CDR3 DNA is TGTGCCAGCAGTCCGACCAGGCAAACAACTAATGAAAAACTGTTTTTT. Translation: CASSPTRQTTNEKLFF. The chain couples TRBV28 to TRBJ1-4; D is ambiguous. Germline V gene sequence: CDR1 MDHEN, CDR2 SYDVKM. V lost 5 bases to trimming and J lost 0 bases, with 13 bases between them. This CDR3 is 16 amino acids long.

The chain combines TRBV6-5 with TRBJ2-7, with 7 bases fitting TRBD1. The CDR3 covers 12 residues. J was trimmed by 4 bases and V by 5 bases; bases with no gene match: 2. The germline V gene has CDR1 MNHEY and CDR2 SVGAGI. The chain's CDR3 is CASSQTGYEQYF. As DNA, the CDR3 is TGTGCCAGCAGTCAGACAGGGTACGAGCAGTACTTC.

DNA for the CDR3: TGTGCCAGCTCACCTCTGTCAACAACAACTAATGAAAAACTGTTTTTT. Encoded protein: CASSPLSTTTNEKLFF. The chain recombines TRBV18 with TRBJ1-4; D gene uncertain. The CDR3 runs to 16 residues. In germline, CDR1 is KGHSH, CDR2 LQKENI. V was trimmed by 3 bases and J by 0 bases, leaving 11 bases between them.

This chain links TRBV4-1 with TRBJ2-7; 8 bases map to TRBD2. Per germline, CDR1 MGHRA and CDR2 YSYEKL. V was clipped by 1 base and J by 5 bases; unmatched bases: 7. The CDR3 runs 15 residues. The CDR3: CASSQVPAGDHEQYF. In DNA form, the CDR3 reads TGCGCCAGCAGCCAAGTTCCAGCGGGAGACCACGAGCAGTACTTC.

V is TRBV3-1 (or the pseudogene TRBV3-2) and J is TRBJ1-1; D uncertain. The V gene's germline CDR1 is LGHDT and CDR2 YNNKEL (reference sequence). CDR3 length: 13 amino acids. Deletions cut 2 bases from V and 0 bases from J, with 4 bases between. CDR3 sequence reads: CASSQYLNTEAFF. Written as DNA, the CDR3 is TGTGCCAGCAGCCAATATCTGAACACTGAAGCTTTCTTT.

This chain links TRBV6-4 with TRBJ2-1; 11 nucleotides line up with TRBD2. V was clipped by 5 bases and J by 6 bases; unmatched bases: 6. Germline CDR1 and CDR2: MRHNA and SNTAGT. The CDR3 runs to 15 residues. Here the CDR3 reads CASSPTSGRGNEQFF. CDR3 nucleotides: TGTGCCAGCAGTCCCACTAGCGGGAGAGGCAATGAGCAGTTCTTC.

The V gene is TRBV12-5, the J gene TRBJ2-2; D gene ambiguous. Germline V gene lookup returns CDR1 LGHNT and CDR2 FRNRAP. The CDR3 runs to 14 residues. Trimming took off 1 base at V and 6 bases at J, with 9 bases between the two ends. The CDR3 sequence is CASGLASRAGELFF. The DNA of the CDR3 is TGTGCTAGTGGTTTGGCCTCTCGGGCCGGGGAGCTGTTTTTT.

The chain recombines TRBV9 with TRBJ2-3, with 14 bases aligning to TRBD2. CDR1 SGDLS and CDR2 YYNGEE come from the germline V gene. Unmatched junction bases numbered 12, after V lost 2 bases and J lost 1 base. This CDR3 is 20 amino acids long. DNA of the CDR3: TGTGCCAGCAGCGTCCAAACCGGGACTAGCGGGAGAAGGGGCACAGATACGCAGTATTTT. Residues: CASSVQTGTSGRRGTDTQYF.

The chain couples TRBV5-1 to TRBJ2-2; D may be TRBD1 (6 bases). This CDR3 has 15 amino acids. The germline gives CDR1 SGHRS, CDR2 YFSETQ. V lost 4 bases, J lost 0 bases, and 10 bases lay in between. The CDR3 nucleotides read TGCGCCAGCAGCCGAGGGGGTTCGAACACCGGGGAGCTGTTTTTT. Its protein product is CASSRGGSNTGELFF.

The chain is built from TRBV19 and TRBJ1-6, with a tentative D call TRBD1 (5 bases). V dropped 8 bases and J dropped 3 bases, with 8 bases sitting between them. Germline V gene lookup returns CDR1 LNHDA and CDR2 SQIVND (reference sequence). This CDR3 is built from 13 residues. The CDR3: CASADSYNSPLHF. Here the CDR3 DNA reads TGTGCCAGTGCCGACAGCTATAATTCACCCCTCCACTTT.

The gene calls are TRBV19 and TRBJ1-2; D remains unclear. The length of the CDR3 is 15 residues. The germline CDR1 and CDR2 sequences are LNHDA and SQIVND (reference sequence). Trimming removed 1 base from V and 5 bases from J, with 14 bases in between. The CDR3: CASSIASRSFYGYTF. CDR3 nucleotides: TGTGCCAGTAGTATAGCTTCCAGGTCTTTTTATGGCTACACCTTC.

The chain recombines TRBV27 with TRBJ2-7; TRBD1 is a possible D gene (5 bases). The CDR3 length is 15 residues. Germline V lookup: CDR1 MNHEY, CDR2 SMNVEV (reference sequence). V was pared by 3 bases and J by 5 bases, with 17 bases between. The CDR3 sequence is CASSLRTPIWDEQYF. The CDR3 DNA reads as TGTGCCAGCAGTTTGCGGACACCCATCTGGGACGAGCAGTACTTC.

This chain uses TRBV2 with TRBJ2-5; TRBD2 matches 12 bases. Germline-derived CDR1 and CDR2 are SNHLY and FYNNEI. Trimming at V came to 7 bases and at J to 7 bases, leaving 10 bases not matched to a gene. CDR3 length: 15 residues. The CDR3 DNA sequence: TGTGCCAGCAACCCGAGGGTACTAGCGGGGGGGACCCAGTACTTC. Encoded protein: CASNPRVLAGGTQYF.

This chain links TRBV11-3 with TRBJ2-1, with 8 bases fitting TRBD1. CDR3 length equals 15 residues. J was trimmed by 7 bases and V by 4 bases; bases with no gene match: 9. CDR1 SGHNT and CDR2 YENEEA come from the germline V gene. The CDR3 bases are TGTGCCAGCAGCTCCCGCCTACAGGGGGTTAATGAGCAGTTCTTC. Its translation is CASSSRLQGVNEQFF.

The chain carries TRBV5-1 and TRBJ2-3; 8 nucleotides match TRBD2. CDR3 length: 16 residues. The V segment lost 2 bases and the J segment 1 base; nucleotides outside the gene matches: 6. Germline V gives CDR1 SGHRS, CDR2 YFSETQ. The DNA for the CDR3 is TGCGCCAGCAGCTTCAAAAGCGGGGGAGGCACAGATACGCAGTATTTT. Translation: CASSFKSGGGTDTQYF. The full variable domain, with the rest looked up from reference TRBV5-1 and TRBJ2-3, is KAGVTQTPRYLIKTRGQQVTLSCSPISGHRSVSWYQQTPGQGLQFLFEYFSETQRNKGNFPGRFSGRQFSNSRSEMNVSTLELGDSALYLCASSFKSGGGTDTQYFGPGTRLTVL.

The chain has TRBV13 and TRBJ2-2; D ambiguous. V lost 3 bases and J 5 bases, leaving 16 bases between the germline ends. Looked up from germline, CDR1 is PRHDT and CDR2 is FYEKMQ (reference sequence). The CDR3 extends over 16 amino acids. CDR3 protein: CASSFIHSRETGELFF. The DNA for the CDR3 is TGTGCCAGCAGCTTCATCCATTCGCGAGAGACCGGGGAGCTGTTTTTT.

This chain connects TRBV21-1 to TRBJ1-2; the DNA was not used to check the table's D call, TRBD1. TRBV21-1 is an annotated pseudogene. The CDR3 is 14 residues long. The CDR3 sequence: CASSKGNRGNGYTF. CDR3 bases: TGTGCCAGCAGCAAAGGGAACAGGGGGAATGGCTACACCTTC.

The chain has TRBV11-3 and TRBJ2-7, with 12 bases that match TRBD1. CDR1 and CDR2 (germline): SGHNT, YENEEA. Trimming cost V 5 bases and J 7 bases; bases outside gene matches: 9. This CDR3 comprises 15 residues. In nucleotides, the CDR3 is TGTGCCAGCAGCCCGACCGGGACAGGGGGCAGGGAGCAGTACTTC. Translation: CASSPTGTGGREQYF. Together with reference TRBV11-3 and TRBJ2-7, the CDR3 gives the full variable domain: EAGVVQSPRYKIIEKKQPVAFWCNPISGHNTLYWYLQNLGQGPELLIRYENEEAVDDSQLPKDRFSAERLKGVDSTLKIQPAELGDSAVYLCASSPTGTGGREQYFGPGTRLTVT.

CDR3: CASSESGATSYEQYF. CDR3 coding DNA: TGCGCCAGCAGTGAGAGCGGGGCGACCTCCTACGAGCAGTACTTC. V is TRBV10-1 and J is TRBJ2-7, with 7 nucleotides matching TRBD2. CDR3 length: 15 amino acids. Germline trimming cut 2 bases from V and 0 bases from J; bases unmatched to any gene: 4. CDR1 and CDR2 (germline): WNHNN, SYGVQD (reference sequence).

This chain uses TRBV10-2 with TRBJ1-4, with no clear D. Germline loops: CDR1 WSHSY, CDR2 SAAADI. The V end was cut by 0 bases, the J end by 8 bases, with 13 bases between. The CDR3 is 15 amino acids. Here the CDR3 DNA reads TGCGCCAGCAGTGAGTCGGCAGTTCTGAACGAAAAACTGTTTTTT. This codes for CASSESAVLNEKLFF.

This rearrangement joins TRBV7-2 to TRBJ2-1, with D uncertain. CDR3 length: 14 residues. V was shortened by 1 base and J by 7 bases, with 11 bases between the two germline ends. CDR1 is SGHTA and CDR2 is FQGNSA in the germline V gene. In DNA form, the CDR3 reads TGTGCCAGCAGCTTAGTTTCGGGTTATAATGAGCAGTTCTTC. It is translated as CASSLVSGYNEQFF. Full variable domain (rest looked up from reference TRBV7-2 and TRBJ2-1): GAGVSQSPSNKVTEKGKDVELRCDPISGHTALYWYRQSLGQGLEFLIYFQGNSAPDKSGLPSDRFSAERTGGSVSTLTIQRTQQEDSAVYLCASSLVSGYNEQFFGPGTRLTVL.

V and J are TRBV4-1 and TRBJ2-7; D perhaps matches TRBD2 (5 bases). Germline CDR1 is MGHRA and CDR2 is YSYEKL. The V end was cut by 3 bases, the J end by 0 bases, with 6 bases between. The length of the CDR3 is 13 residues. DNA of the CDR3: TGCGCCAGCAGCCACCGGGACTCCTACGAGCAGTACTTC. Amino acid sequence: CASSHRDSYEQYF.

The chain recombines TRBV6-1 with TRBJ2-4; D is unclear. This CDR3 contains 17 residues. Germline V lookup: CDR1 MNHNS, CDR2 SASEGT. With 0 bases removed from V and 0 bases from J, the gap between germline ends came to 12 bases. The CDR3 protein is CASSEADFLPAKNIQYF. As DNA, the CDR3 is TGTGCCAGCAGTGAAGCCGACTTTCTACCAGCCAAAAACATTCAGTACTTC.

The chain employs TRBV5-4 and TRBJ2-2, with 12 bases matching TRBD2. J gave up 6 bases and V 0 bases, and 3 bases lay outside the gene matches. The CDR3 is 16 amino acids. From germline, CDR1 is SGHNT and CDR2 YYREEE (reference sequence). The CDR3 is CASSLDPSGGAGELFF. DNA for the CDR3: TGTGCCAGCAGCTTGGACCCTAGCGGGGGGGCCGGGGAGCTGTTTTTT.

This chain joins TRBV2 and TRBJ1-1; no definite D call. Germline lookup yields CDR1 SNHLY and CDR2 FYNNEI. CDR3 length: 14 residues. V lost 6 bases to trimming and J lost 6 bases, with 17 bases between them. In nucleotides, the CDR3 is TGTGCCAGCAGCGTCGACACCCACGGCGCTGAAGCTTTCTTT. Its translation is CASSVDTHGAEAFF.

This clone turned up a few times. The chain uses TRBV11-3 and TRBJ2-2, with 7 bases that match TRBD2. The CDR3 consists of 14 residues. Germline assignment: CDR1 SGHNT and CDR2 YENEEA. J was trimmed by 9 bases and V by 3 bases; bases with no gene match: 7. The CDR3 DNA reads TGTGCCAGCAGCTTGCGGGGGAATGGCCGGGAGCTGTTTTTT. Translation: CASSLRGNGRELFF.

The J gene is TRBJ2-7, the V gene TRBV7-9, with TRBD1 matching 8 bases. Per germline, CDR1 SEHNR and CDR2 FQNEAQ (reference sequence). The CDR3 consists of 16 residues. The J segment lost 2 bases and the V segment lost 5 bases, leaving 11 bases of the junction unmatched. DNA of the CDR3: TGTGCCAGCAGCCCAAAAAGCAGGGGGCCCACCTACGAGCAGTACTTC. The encoded protein is CASSPKSRGPTYEQYF.

The chain couples TRBV5-1 to TRBJ2-7, with 10 bases identical to TRBD2. Per germline, CDR1 SGHRS and CDR2 YFSETQ. The length of the CDR3 is 14 residues. V gave up 2 bases and J gave up 6 bases; unmatched junction bases: 5. The CDR3 nucleotides are TGCGCCAGCAGCTTACGGCTAGCGGGAGCCGAGCAGTACTTC. It translates to CASSLRLAGAEQYF.